This is a list of T cell receptor beta chains from one sample in a study of shared clonotypes between healthy human individuals. Method: immunoSEQ multiplex PCR; TCRdb's copy keeps in-frame clones and lacks some. The sample records about 2.1 million clones, 80% to 95% being singletons. Sequenced input: naive CD8+ T cells from PBMCs. Receptors originate from a man aged 18 to 29 in good health. Some clones in this sample may be carry-over from other donors' samples. Both conserved end residues are part of each CDR3. The order of the fields is clone size, D gene, J gene, V gene, CDR3 protein, CDR3 DNA. A D gene is named only where the DNA matches it firmly. Some rows have no size entry. The others give once, few or many, or a class for an expanded clone.

abundance: NA
d_gene: NA
j_gene: TRBJ2-1
v_gene: TRBV4-3
CDR3aa: CASSQIWSRDHEQFF
CDR3nt: TGCGCCAGCAGCCAAATCTGGAGTAGGGACCATGAGCAGTTCTTC

abundance: few
d_gene: NA
j_gene: TRBJ1-1
v_gene: TRBV7-9
CDR3aa: CASSLDTEAFF
CDR3nt: TGTGCCAGCAGCTTAGACACTGAAGCTTTCTTT

abundance: once
d_gene: TRBD2
j_gene: TRBJ2-7
v_gene: TRBV5-6
CDR3aa: CASSAGGGLGEQYF
CDR3nt: TGTGCCAGCAGCGCCGGGGGAGGGTTGGGCGAGCAGTACTTC

abundance: NA
d_gene: NA
j_gene: TRBJ2-3
v_gene: TRBV7-3
CDR3aa: CASSLRISGTRTDTQYF
CDR3nt: TGTGCCAGCAGCTTAAGGATTTCAGGGACGAGGACAGATACGCAGTATTTT

abundance: NA
d_gene: TRBD2
j_gene: TRBJ2-2
v_gene: TRBV27
CDR3aa: CASSLPGLAGRTGELFF
CDR3nt: TGTGCCAGCAGTTTACCCGGACTAGCGGGGCGGACCGGGGAGCTGTTTTTT

abundance: NA
d_gene: NA
j_gene: TRBJ2-3
v_gene: TRBV2
CDR3aa: CASSEAGAATDTQYF
CDR3nt: TGTGCCAGCAGTGAAGCTGGGGCAGCCACAGATACGCAGTATTTT

abundance: NA
d_gene: NA
j_gene: TRBJ1-5
v_gene: TRBV4-1
CDR3aa: CASSQGSTTQPQHF
CDR3nt: TGCGCCAGCAGCCAGGGGTCAACTACCCAGCCCCAGCATTTT

abundance: NA
d_gene: TRBD2
j_gene: TRBJ2-1
v_gene: TRBV7-9
CDR3aa: CASSPSTGLAGMTYNEQFF
CDR3nt: TGTGCCAGCAGCCCGAGTACGGGACTAGCGGGGATGACCTACAATGAGCAGTTCTTC

abundance: NA
d_gene: TRBD1
j_gene: TRBJ1-2
v_gene: TRBV7-9
CDR3aa: CASTPGTADYGYTF
CDR3nt: TGTGCCAGCACCCCCGGGACAGCCGACTATGGCTACACCTTC

abundance: NA
d_gene: NA
j_gene: TRBJ2-7
v_gene: TRBV7-3
CDR3aa: CASSLRQPYEQYF
CDR3nt: TGTGCCAGCAGCTTACGACAGCCCTACGAGCAGTACTTC